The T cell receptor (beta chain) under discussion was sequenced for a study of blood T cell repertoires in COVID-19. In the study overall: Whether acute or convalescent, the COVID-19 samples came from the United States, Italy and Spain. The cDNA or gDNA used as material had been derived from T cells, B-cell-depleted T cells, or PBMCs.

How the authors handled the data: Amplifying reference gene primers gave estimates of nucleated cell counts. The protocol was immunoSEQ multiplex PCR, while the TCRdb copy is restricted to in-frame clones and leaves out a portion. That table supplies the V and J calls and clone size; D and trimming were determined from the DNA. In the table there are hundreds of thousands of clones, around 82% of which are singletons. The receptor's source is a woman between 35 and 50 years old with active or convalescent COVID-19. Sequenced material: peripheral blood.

CDR3 sequence (DNA): TGTGCCAGCAGCTCCCCAGGACAGGGATTAGATACGCAGTATTTT. Translation gives CASSSPGQGLDTQYF. The chain is built from TRBV6-5 and TRBJ2-3; 8 bases match TRBD1. The CDR3 consists of 15 residues. V lost 6 bases and J lost 5; bases outside the gene matches: 10. CDR1 is MNHEY and CDR2 is SVGAGI in the germline V gene.